This T cell receptor (beta chain) was recorded in a study of post-analysis software for immune sequencing data. Study context: Clinical courses comprised relapsing-remitting, secondary progressive and progressive-relapsing multiple sclerosis. Whole-study results and caveats: Patients had higher frequencies than controls of about 5 TRBV segments, including TRBV5-6, TRBV5-1 and TRBV20-1.

Libraries were made from TCR beta cDNA, and they carried unique molecular identifiers. TCRdb ran MiXCR on the PCR reads and lists one entry per CDR3 protein. The table records approximately 770,000 distinct CDR3 sequences, 46% of them present only once. A word on this clonotype: Its target is not known.

The V and J ends lost 4 bases and 4 bases, in that order; junction bases with no gene match: 5. The CDR3 consists of 16 residues. Germline V gene data show CDR1 as MDHEN and CDR2 as SYDVKM. The rearrangement links TRBV28 to TRBJ2-3; 13 bases align to TRBD2. This clonotype was sampled from a girl between 5 and 17 years old with multiple sclerosis. Material: blood. The CDR3 region is CASSYPGLAGPDTQYF. In nucleotides, the CDR3 is TGTGCCAGCAGTTATCCGGGACTAGCGGGACCAGATACGCAGTATTTT.